Below are 7 T cell receptor beta chains sequenced from a single sample in a study of Ad26.COV2.S vaccination and SARS-CoV-2 variants (dated by TCRdb to about 2021). Sample treatment or condition, as interpreted from the label and publication: about 20 received Ad26.COV2.S at low or high dose, single or two shots; five or six received placebo; per-sample allocation not given. Repertoires of vaccine and placebo recipients were sequenced from samples taken on day 63 after the first injection. Libraries were built with the immunoSEQ multiplex PCR assay. Here the immuneACCESS table is served through TCRdb, limited to in-frame sequences with V and J called. Missing clones are a known gap in these copies; in checked studies unresolved V genes cover under half, and the rest lacks a known reason. Within this sample are 350,000 to 500,000 clones, with 88% of them counted one time only. The top ten constitute less than 4.5% of the sample.

Sample: peripheral blood, taken in a trial of Ad26.COV2.S vaccine versus placebo. The source of these receptors is a person between 18 and 59 years old who received the Ad26.COV2.S COVID-19 vaccine or a placebo.

In its sample, this clone was seen a few times. The chain links TRBV2 to TRBJ2-1; either TRBD1 or TRBD2 may fit D (5 bases each). There are 16 residues in the CDR3. CDR1 is SNHLY, CDR2 FYNNEI, per germline. V dropped 6 bases and J dropped 4 bases, with 19 bases sitting between them. Here the CDR3 reads CASSPTGASRYNEQFF. The CDR3, as DNA: TGTGCCAGCAGCCCAACTGGGGCTAGCAGGTACAATGAGCAGTTCTTC.

Comment on this clone: Other DNA sequences within the sample encode an identical CDR3. V usage is TRBV11-2 and J usage is TRBJ2-7; D uncertain. V was pared by 1 base and J by 3 bases, with 7 bases between. This CDR3 comprises 13 residues. The V gene's germline CDR1 is SGHAT and CDR2 FQNNGV. The CDR3 DNA reads TGTGCCAGCAGCTTAGGAACTGGCTACGAGCAGTACTTC. This gives the protein CASSLGTGYEQYF.

The rearrangement links TRBV6-5 to TRBJ2-1; TRBD2 matches 12 bases. The V segment lost 5 bases and the J segment 4 bases; nucleotides outside the gene matches: 3. From germline, CDR1 is MNHEY and CDR2 SVGAGI. The CDR3 runs 15 residues. CDR3 sequence: CASSRLAGEYNEQFF. In nucleotides, the CDR3 is TGTGCCAGCAGTCGACTAGCGGGGGAGTACAATGAGCAGTTCTTC.

The gene calls are TRBV12-1 and TRBJ1-2; the table's D call TRBD1 went unverified against the DNA. TRBV12-1 has pseudogene status. The CDR3 consists of 14 residues. The CDR3 loop is CASSFCATGHGYTF. CDR3 sequence (DNA): TGTGCCAGCAGCTTTTGTGCGACAGGGCATGGCTACACCTTC.

CDR3 sequence (DNA): TGTGCCAGCAGCGATAGACTAGATAGCAATCAGCCCCAGCATTTT. Its protein product is CASSDRLDSNQPQHF. The chain uses TRBV7-9 and TRBJ1-5, with no clear D. V was clipped by 5 bases and J by 0 bases, with 11 bases between them. Germline CDR1 is SEHNR and CDR2 is FQNEAQ (reference sequence). The CDR3 has 15 amino acids.

This chain uses TRBV4-3 with TRBJ1-6, with 7 bases aligning to TRBD1. CDR1 LGHNA and CDR2 YSLEER come from the germline V gene. The CDR3 spans 17 residues. V gave up 4 bases and J gave up 3 bases; unmatched junction bases: 9. The CDR3 DNA sequence: TGCGCCAGCAGCCCAGAACTTACAGGGGTCTATAATTCACCCCTCCACTTT. It encodes CASSPELTGVYNSPLHF.

The chain carries TRBV2 and TRBJ1-6; D perhaps matches TRBD1 (6 bases). The CDR3 runs 15 residues. V shed 5 bases and J shed 7 bases, with 15 bases lying between them. The germline V gene encodes CDR1 SNHLY and CDR2 FYNNEI. This CDR3 reads CASSPQGGPNSPLHF. In nucleotides, the CDR3 is TGTGCCAGCAGTCCACAAGGGGGGCCCAATTCACCCCTCCACTTT. Supplemented by reference TRBV2 and TRBJ1-6, the full variable domain reads EPEVTQTPSHQVTQMGQEVILRCVPISNHLYFYWYRQILGQKVEFLVSFYNNEISEKSEIFDDQFSVERPDGSNFTLKIRSTKLEDSAMYFCASSPQGGPNSPLHFGNGTRLTVT.